Listed here are 26 T cell receptor beta chains from one sample, sequenced in a study of blood T cell repertoires in COVID-19. TCRdb's table, derived via immunoSEQ multiplex PCR, lists solely in-frame clones and lacks some. Among 65,000 to 90,000 clones, 82% were seen once, and the ten largest hold 10%. Sequencing used peripheral blood. The source of these receptors is a man aged 55 to 70 with acute or convalescent COVID-19.

J is TRBJ2-1 and V is TRBV19, with 10 bases fitting TRBD2. From germline, CDR1 is LNHDA and CDR2 SQIVND (reference sequence). There are 16 residues in the CDR3. J was trimmed by 9 bases and V by 5 bases; bases with no gene match: 13. The CDR3 spells CASSPGGSGGASEQFF. For the CDR3, the DNA is TGTGCCAGTAGTCCCGGAGGAAGCGGGGGGGCCAGTGAGCAGTTCTTC.

The V and J genes are TRBV7-2 and TRBJ1-5; D is unresolved. Germline V gene lookup returns CDR1 SGHTA and CDR2 FQGNSA. V gave up 0 bases and J gave up 2 bases, with 11 bases separating them. The CDR3 has 16 amino acids. CDR3 coding DNA: TGTGCCAGCAGCTTAGCGCGCGGTTTTGGCAATCAGCCCCAGCATTTT. Amino acid sequence: CASSLARGFGNQPQHF.

This clone has a single count. The chain joins TRBV12-3 or TRBV12-4 to TRBJ1-1; D perhaps matches TRBD1 (6 bases). The CDR3 is 13 amino acids. With 3 bases removed from V and 8 bases from J, the gap between germline ends came to 13 bases. The CDR3 region is CASSLGGLREAFF. The CDR3 DNA reads as TGTGCCAGCAGTTTGGGGGGGCTGAGGGAAGCTTTCTTT.

In this sample, this clone turned up once. The chain joins TRBV28 to TRBJ1-1; D is uncertain. Germline loops: CDR1 MDHEN, CDR2 SYDVKM. This CDR3 region has 14 residues. Trimming took 5 bases from V and 0 from J, leaving 10 bases between them. In DNA, the CDR3 is TGTGCCAGCAGTCAGACATCGATGAACACTGAAGCTTTCTTT. As protein: CASSQTSMNTEAFF. Variable domain in full (rest from reference TRBV28 and TRBJ1-1): DVKVTQSSRYLVKRTGEKVFLECVQDMDHENMFWYRQDPGLGLRLIYFSYDVKMKEKGDIPEGYSVSREKKERFSLILESASTNQTSMYLCASSQTSMNTEAFFGQGTRLTVV.

This chain connects TRBV6-4 to TRBJ1-1, with 10 bases aligning to TRBD1. The length of the CDR3 is 17 residues. V was pared by 6 bases and J by 1 base, with 11 bases of the junction left unmatched. Looked up from germline, CDR1 is MRHNA and CDR2 is SNTAGT. CDR3 DNA: TGTGCCAGCAGACCCGGGCCGGGACAGGGGCCGAACACTGAAGCTTTCTTT. Protein product: CASRPGPGQGPNTEAFF.

The CDR3 nucleotides are TGTGCCAGCAGTTACGACTTCCAACGGGGGCTGTTTTTT. Encoded protein: CASSYDFQRGLFF. The chain couples TRBV6-6 to TRBJ2-2, with D tentatively TRBD2 (5 bases). With 2 bases removed from V and 13 bases from J, the gap between germline ends came to 14 bases. The V gene's germline CDR1 is MNHNY and CDR2 SVGAGI (reference sequence). The CDR3 is 13 residues long.

DNA of the CDR3: TGTGCCAGCAACGACAGAGCTAACTATGGCTACACCTTC. This translates into CASNDRANYGYTF. V gene TRBV19 combines with J gene TRBJ1-2; TRBD1 is a possible D gene (5 bases). CDR1 LNHDA and CDR2 SQIVND come from the germline V gene (reference sequence). The CDR3 length is 13 residues. V was shortened by 9 bases and J by 0 bases, with 11 bases between the two germline ends.

In this sample, this clone turned up once. This chain links TRBV5-6 with TRBJ2-3; TRBD2 is a possible D gene (7 bases). V was cut by 5 bases and J by 6 bases, with 13 bases left in between. The CDR3 runs to 13 residues. Germline loops: CDR1 SGHDT, CDR2 YYEEEE. The CDR3 DNA reads TGTGCCAGCAGTCGGGGGGCCGCGGATACGCAGTATTTT. Amino acids: CASSRGAADTQYF.

In this sample, this clone turned up once. The chain joins TRBV5-4 to TRBJ1-1; possible D gene TRBD1, 6 bases. CDR3 length equals 13 residues. Trimming took 2 bases from V and 9 from J, leaving 14 bases between them. CDR1 and CDR2 (germline): SGHNT, YYREEE (reference sequence). CDR3 residues: CASSFHTGRQAFF. For the CDR3, the DNA is TGTGCCAGCAGCTTCCATACAGGGCGACAAGCTTTCTTT.

CDR3 nucleotide sequence: TGTGCCAGCAGGAGGACTAGCGGAGGAGAAGAGACCCAGTACTTC. Residues: CASRRTSGGEETQYF. The chain uses TRBV28 and TRBJ2-5; 10 bases line up with TRBD2. This CDR3 contains 15 residues. In germline, CDR1 is MDHEN, CDR2 SYDVKM. J was trimmed by 3 bases and V by 6 bases; bases with no gene match: 7. The full variable domain, with the rest looked up from reference TRBV28 and TRBJ2-5, is DVKVTQSSRYLVKRTGEKVFLECVQDMDHENMFWYRQDPGLGLRLIYFSYDVKMKEKGDIPEGYSVSREKKERFSLILESASTNQTSMYLCASRRTSGGEETQYFGPGTRLLVL.

V gene TRBV24-1 combines with J gene TRBJ2-5; the match to TRBD1 covers 11 bases. V trimming: 4 bases; J trimming: 2 bases; junction bases outside the gene matches: 2. The V gene's germline CDR1 is KGHDR and CDR2 SFDVKD. The CDR3 consists of 15 residues. The CDR3 nucleotides are TGTGCCACCAGTGAGGGGACAGGGGGACAAGAGACCCAGTACTTC. It yields the protein CATSEGTGGQETQYF.

This chain uses TRBV5-4 with TRBJ1-6; D possibly corresponds to TRBD1 (6 bases). The germline V and J ends were trimmed by 0 bases and 7 bases, with 11 bases remaining between them. Germline loops: CDR1 SGHNT, CDR2 YYREEE (reference sequence). The CDR3 has 15 amino acids. CDR3 DNA sequence: TGTGCCAGCAGCTTGGACAGGGTTGGGAATTCACCCCTCCACTTT. Its translation: CASSLDRVGNSPLHF.

The CDR3: CASSLEGGTSGNEQFF. The CDR3 DNA is TGTGCCAGCAGCTTAGAGGGCGGGACTAGCGGCAATGAGCAGTTCTTC. The chain uses TRBV7-9 and TRBJ2-1; TRBD2 matches 11 bases. V was clipped by 1 base and J by 6 bases; unmatched bases: 5. Germline CDR1 SEHNR, CDR2 FQNEAQ (reference sequence). The CDR3 runs to 16 residues.

This CDR3 reads CASSQERGTDTQYF. The DNA for the CDR3 is TGTGCCAGCAGCCAAGAACGGGGCACAGATACGCAGTATTTT. This chain uses TRBV3-1 (or the pseudogene TRBV3-2) with TRBJ2-3, with no clear D. Germline CDR1 is LGHDT and CDR2 is YNNKEL (reference sequence). The CDR3 totals 14 residues. Trimming stripped 0 bases from V and 1 base from J, with 5 bases between.

The rearrangement uses TRBV6-4 and TRBJ2-5; D remains unclear. V was shortened by 3 bases and J by 2 bases, with 13 bases between the two germline ends. Germline lookup yields CDR1 MRHNA and CDR2 SNTAGT. The CDR3 is made up of 15 amino acids. This chain's CDR3 is CASSEVYGPQETQYF. CDR3 bases: TGTGCCAGCAGTGAGGTATATGGGCCGCAAGAGACCCAGTACTTC.

The gene calls are TRBV3-1 (or the pseudogene TRBV3-2) and TRBJ2-7; 8 nucleotides match TRBD2. Germline V gene sequence: CDR1 LGHDT, CDR2 YNNKEL (reference sequence). The CDR3 has 16 amino acids. The J segment lost 2 bases and the V segment lost 2 bases, leaving 8 bases of the junction unmatched. This CDR3 is CASSQSRAGGPYEQYF. Written as DNA, the CDR3 is TGTGCCAGCAGCCAATCTCGCGCGGGAGGCCCCTACGAGCAGTACTTC.

The chain recombines TRBV28 with TRBJ2-1; 9 bases agree with TRBD2. The CDR3 consists of 19 residues. Germline CDR1 is MDHEN and CDR2 is SYDVKM. The trim removed 3 bases at V and 0 bases at J, leaving 12 bases unmatched. The chain's CDR3 is CASSFNPRLAESSYNEQFF. Here the CDR3 DNA reads TGTGCCAGCAGTTTTAACCCCCGACTAGCGGAAAGCTCCTACAATGAGCAGTTCTTC.

The chain uses TRBV6-5 and TRBJ2-1; possible D gene TRBD2, 5 bases. Between the trimmed V and J ends, which lost 5 bases and 7 bases, there was a span of 9 bases. The CDR3 contains 12 residues. Germline lookup yields CDR1 MNHEY and CDR2 SVGAGI. CDR3 sequence (DNA): TGTGCCAGCAGTCCAAAGCGGAATGAGCAGTTCTTC. This sequence encodes CASSPKRNEQFF.

This chain connects TRBV19 to TRBJ2-1; 8 bases agree with TRBD2. Germline CDR1 is LNHDA and CDR2 is SQIVND (reference sequence). This CDR3 contains 15 residues. V dropped 4 bases and J dropped 7; count of bases not matched to a gene: 9. CDR3 sequence (DNA): TGTGCCAGTAGTACGGACAGCGGGAGTTGGAATGAGCAGTTCTTC. It yields the protein CASSTDSGSWNEQFF.

V and J are TRBV7-2 and TRBJ1-2; 10 bases line up with TRBD1. Germline-derived CDR1 and CDR2 are SGHTA and FQGNSA. Germline trimming cut 5 bases from V and 8 bases from J; bases unmatched to any gene: 11. The CDR3 covers 15 residues. CDR3 bases: TGTGCCAGCAGCCCATGGAGGGGACAGGGGACCGGCTACACCTTC. This gives the protein CASSPWRGQGTGYTF.

The chain uses TRBV20-1 and TRBJ2-3; 12 bases match TRBD2. The CDR3 runs to 16 residues. Germline V gene sequence: CDR1 DFQATT, CDR2 SNEGSKA (reference sequence). V lost 3 bases and J lost 2; bases outside the gene matches: 6. The CDR3 loop is CSASVTSGGYTDTQYF. CDR3 nucleotides: TGCAGTGCTAGTGTGACTAGCGGGGGCTACACAGATACGCAGTATTTT.

The chain carries TRBV18 and TRBJ2-5; a possible D gene is TRBD1 (5 bases). The CDR3 runs 15 residues. Germline assignment: CDR1 KGHSH and CDR2 LQKENI. Trimming took 3 bases from V and 1 from J, leaving 12 bases between them. The CDR3 is CASSPGSQGQETQYF. The CDR3 region has the DNA TGTGCCAGCTCACCTGGATCCCAGGGCCAAGAGACCCAGTACTTC.

The chain employs TRBV5-4 and TRBJ2-1; 7 bases match TRBD2. This CDR3 has 13 residues. Looked up from germline, CDR1 is SGHNT and CDR2 is YYREEE (reference sequence). With V trimmed by 7 bases and J by 9 bases, 10 bases remained unmatched. The CDR3 region is CASRWLGEGEQFF. The DNA of the CDR3 is TGTGCCAGCCGATGGCTGGGGGAGGGTGAGCAGTTCTTC.

The chain employs TRBV7-3 and TRBJ2-1; no clear D gene. The CDR3 length is 14 residues. V was cut by 6 bases and J by 10 bases, with 19 bases left in between. In germline, CDR1 is SGHTA, CDR2 FQGTGA. The CDR3 loop is CASRVTHLSEEQFF. The CDR3 DNA is TGTGCCAGCAGAGTGACCCACCTATCGGAGGAGCAGTTCTTC.

The chain has TRBV6-5 and TRBJ1-1; TRBD1 is a possible D gene (6 bases). Between the trimmed V and J ends, which lost 3 bases and 2 bases, there was a span of 16 bases. There are 16 residues in the CDR3. Looked up from germline, CDR1 is MNHEY and CDR2 is SVGAGI. The CDR3 region is CASSYFLTQGNTEAFF. The CDR3 DNA sequence: TGTGCCAGCAGTTATTTCCTTACACAGGGAAACACTGAAGCTTTCTTT.

V is TRBV7-2 and J is TRBJ2-5, with TRBD1 identical over 7 bases. The CDR3 is 15 amino acids. V gave up 4 bases and J gave up 5 bases; unmatched junction bases: 10. The germline gives CDR1 SGHTA, CDR2 FQGNSA. The DNA of the CDR3 is TGTGCCAGCAGCTCCCCCCGGGACAGAAAGGAGACCCAGTACTTC. It specifies CASSSPRDRKETQYF.